The source of this TCR beta chain is a study of blood T cell repertoires in COVID-19. Whole-study context: The analysed material was cDNA or gDNA that came from T cells, B-cell-depleted T cells, or PBMCs.

Libraries were prepared by immunoSEQ multiplex PCR; TCRdb keeps only in-frame clonotypes and omits some of them. The table lists hundreds of thousands of clones, about four fifths of them singletons, with about 5% in the top ten. Living in about two dozen US areas, the participants were between about 18 and 95 years of age. Participants were placed into cohorts based on the clinical history they reported. It was within 2 weeks before study entry that exposed participants met a COVID-19 case. V was pared by 10 bases and J by 9 bases, with 9 bases of the junction left unmatched. The CDR3 runs 13 residues. CDR1 is MNHEY and CDR2 is SVGAGI in the germline V gene.

The genes are TRBV6-5 and TRBJ2-1; 10 bases match TRBD2. Sequencing was done on a sample of PBMCs or T cells enriched from blood (not recorded which). This TCR came from a man aged 40-49 years who had been exposed to COVID-19. The CDR3 coding sequence is TGTGCCACCAAATCTAGCGGGAGCGGTGAGCAGTTCTTC. It codes for CATKSSGSGEQFF.